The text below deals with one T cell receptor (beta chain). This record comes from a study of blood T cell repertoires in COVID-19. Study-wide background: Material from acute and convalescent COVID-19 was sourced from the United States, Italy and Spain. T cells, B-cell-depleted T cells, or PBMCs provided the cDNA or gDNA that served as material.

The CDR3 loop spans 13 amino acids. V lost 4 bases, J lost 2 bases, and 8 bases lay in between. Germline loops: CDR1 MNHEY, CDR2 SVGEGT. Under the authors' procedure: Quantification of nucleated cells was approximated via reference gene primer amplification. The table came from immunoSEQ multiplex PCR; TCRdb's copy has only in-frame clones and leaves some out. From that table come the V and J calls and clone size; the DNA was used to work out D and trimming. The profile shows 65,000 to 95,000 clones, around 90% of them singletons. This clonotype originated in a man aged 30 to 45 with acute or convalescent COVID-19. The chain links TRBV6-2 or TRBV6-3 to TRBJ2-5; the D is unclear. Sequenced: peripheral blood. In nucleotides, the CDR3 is TGTGCCAGCAGTTTACTTTATCAAGAGACCCAGTACTTC. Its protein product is CASSLLYQETQYF.